This TCR beta chain was recovered during a study of regulatory T cells in long-lasting Graves disease. Construction of the TCR beta libraries employed iRepertoire HTBI primers in conjunction with Arm-PCR of CDR3 regions. One entry per CDR3 protein results from TCRdb running MiXCR on the multiplex PCR reads. The top ten hold around 15% of the sample, which has 430,000 or so distinct CDR3 sequences, about 21% seen once. In the case of this clonotype: One end of the junction fails to match germline, which may point to a read error.

Time point here: persistent/refractory GD, antithyroid drugs over 5 years with positive TRAb. Researchers made the TCR library from RNA that was extracted from PBMCs. The CDR3 totals 14 residues. Germline V gene lookup returns CDR1 SGHRS and CDR2 YFSETQ. Sequenced material: peripheral blood mononuclear cells (PBMCs), taken when the disease was refractory, from a patient treated with antithyroid drugs. The chain links TRBV5-1 to TRBJ2-7, with 14 bases matching TRBD2. The TCR originated in a female donor with Graves disease. The CDR3 DNA sequence: TGCGCCAGCAGCTCCGGACTAGCGGGAGGCGAGCAGTGCTTC. This encodes CASSSGLAGGEQCF.